These 26 T cell receptor beta chains came from one sample sequenced in a study of CD8 T cells in Susac syndrome. Roughly 0.45 to 1 ug RNA was reverse transcribed with random hexamers. Each CDR3 protein gets one entry after TCRdb re-called the immunoSEQ multiplex PCR reads with MiXCR. This table has approximately 190,000 distinct CDR3 sequences, roughly 91% appearing once. Sequencing used CD4+ T cells from PBMCs. The origin of the receptors is a human donor with Susac syndrome.

The chain carries TRBV7-6 and TRBJ1-6; TRBD1 agrees at 10 bases. The CDR3 is 14 residues long. V dropped 6 bases and J dropped 8; count of bases not matched to a gene: 4. Germline values: CDR1 SGHVS, CDR2 FNYEAQ. The CDR3: CASSTGTGDSPLHF. CDR3 in DNA: TGTGCCAGCAGTACCGGGACAGGGGATTCACCCCTCCACTTT.

This clonotype appeared a single time. The chain joins TRBV20-1 to TRBJ2-7; the D gene could be TRBD1 or TRBD2 (5 bases each). The CDR3 is 14 amino acids. Looked up from germline, CDR1 is DFQATT and CDR2 is SNEGSKA (reference sequence). Between the trimmed V and J ends, which lost 5 bases and 0 bases, there was a span of 14 bases. The CDR3 reads CSAWDPRSSYEQYF. CDR3 DNA: TGCAGTGCTTGGGACCCAAGGAGCTCCTACGAGCAGTACTTC.

This chain joins TRBV4-1 and TRBJ2-5; perhaps D is TRBD1 or TRBD2 (6 bases each). Germline V lookup: CDR1 MGHRA, CDR2 YSYEKL. The V end lost 0 bases, the J end lost 7 bases, and 15 bases lay between the germline ends. The CDR3 is 15 amino acids. CDR3: CASSQEISGGGTQYF. The CDR3 nucleotides read TGCGCCAGCAGCCAAGAGATAAGTGGAGGGGGGACCCAGTACTTC.

The V call is TRBV2, the J call TRBJ2-6; a weak D match, TRBD2 (5 bases). Germline lookup yields CDR1 SNHLY and CDR2 FYNNEI. Trimming cost V 6 bases and J 2 bases, with 11 bases left between them. The CDR3 is made up of 15 amino acids. The CDR3 DNA follows: TGTGCCAGCAGCTCGTGGGGAGCTGGGGCCAACGTCCTGACTTTC. The encoded protein is CASSSWGAGANVLTF. The whole variable domain, filled in from reference TRBV2 and TRBJ2-6, reads EPEVTQTPSHQVTQMGQEVILRCVPISNHLYFYWYRQILGQKVEFLVSFYNNEISEKSEIFDDQFSVERPDGSNFTLKIRSTKLEDSAMYFCASSSWGAGANVLTFGAGSRLTVL.

The chain links TRBV3-1 to TRBJ2-7, with 10 bases identical to TRBD2. The germline V gene has CDR1 LGHDT and CDR2 YNNKEL (reference sequence). V was clipped by 1 base and J by 2 bases; unmatched bases: 5. The CDR3 covers 16 residues. CDR3 bases: TGTGCCAGCAGCCAAGGGGCGCTAGCGGGGGCCTACGAGCAGTACTTC. Protein sequence: CASSQGALAGAYEQYF.

The V call is TRBV29-1, the J call TRBJ2-5; perhaps TRBD1 as D (5 bases). V was cut by 5 bases and J by 4 bases, with 8 bases left in between. Germline CDR1 SQVTM, CDR2 ANQGSEA. This CDR3 is 11 amino acids long. CDR3 sequence: CSVPQGETQYF. Written as DNA, the CDR3 is TGCAGCGTTCCCCAGGGAGAGACCCAGTACTTC.

The CDR3 here is CASGSSLKGNTIYF. The CDR3 nucleotides read TGTGCCAGCGGCTCCTCCCTTAAGGGAAACACCATATATTTT. V and J are TRBV28 and TRBJ1-3; D ambiguous. The CDR3 contains 14 residues. Trimming removed 8 bases from V and 4 bases from J, with 15 bases in between. Germline CDR1 reads MDHEN; CDR2 reads SYDVKM. The full variable domain, its missing parts supplied by reference TRBV28 and TRBJ1-3, is DVKVTQSSRYLVKRTGEKVFLECVQDMDHENMFWYRQDPGLGLRLIYFSYDVKMKEKGDIPEGYSVSREKKERFSLILESASTNQTSMYLCASGSSLKGNTIYFGEGSWLTVV.

The chain links TRBV6-4 to TRBJ2-6; 10 positions match TRBD1. J gave up 0 bases and V 6 bases, and 20 bases lay outside the gene matches. The germline gives CDR1 MRHNA, CDR2 SNTAGT. The CDR3 runs 22 residues. The CDR3 spells CASRTTGTGVFTFASGANVLTF. CDR3 nucleotides: TGTGCCAGCAGGACCACCGGGACAGGGGTTTTTACCTTCGCCTCTGGGGCCAACGTCCTGACTTTC.

The CDR3 loop reads CSVVGQGAIEAFF. In DNA, the CDR3 is TGCAGCGTTGTTGGACAGGGGGCTATTGAAGCTTTCTTT. V usage is TRBV29-1 and J usage is TRBJ1-1; 11 nucleotides align to TRBD1. The length of the CDR3 is 13 residues. V was pared by 4 bases and J by 7 bases, with 5 bases of the junction left unmatched. In germline, CDR1 is SQVTM, CDR2 ANQGSEA.

This chain links TRBV20-1 with TRBJ1-1; 7 bases match TRBD1. CDR3 length: 15 residues. Looked up from germline, CDR1 is DFQATT and CDR2 is SNEGSKA (reference sequence). With 3 bases clipped from V and 5 bases from J, the junction kept 12 bases outside the gene matches. CDR3 sequence: CSASYGAGGWTEAFF. The CDR3 DNA reads as TGCAGTGCTAGTTATGGGGCAGGGGGATGGACTGAAGCTTTCTTT.

The chain joins TRBV28 to TRBJ1-5; 8 bases fit TRBD1. The germline V gene has CDR1 MDHEN and CDR2 SYDVKM. The CDR3 sequence is 17 residues long. J was trimmed by 1 base and V by 5 bases; bases with no gene match: 10. The chain's CDR3 is CASSRQGTSRSNQPQHF. CDR3 DNA: TGTGCCAGCAGTAGACAGGGGACAAGCAGAAGCAATCAGCCCCAGCATTTT.

The rearrangement uses TRBV2 and TRBJ2-5; unclear D gene. V shed 6 bases and J shed 0 bases, with 5 bases lying between them. Germline values: CDR1 SNHLY, CDR2 FYNNEI. CDR3 size: 12 residues. Written as DNA, the CDR3 is TGTGCCAGCAGCGAGTACCAAGAGACCCAGTACTTC. Translating it yields CASSEYQETQYF.

This clonotype has a handful of counts. CDR3 loop: CASSLSAQYNQPQHF. CDR3 sequence (DNA): TGTGCCAGCAGCTTATCGGCACAGTATAATCAGCCCCAGCATTTT. The rearrangement uses TRBV7-2 and TRBJ1-5; D uncertain. The V gene's germline CDR1 is SGHTA and CDR2 FQGNSA. The CDR3 loop spans 15 amino acids. Trimming removed 2 bases at V and 4 bases at J, with 12 bases between.

J is TRBJ1-2 and V is TRBV5-6, with TRBD1 identical over 7 bases. With V trimmed by 4 bases and J by 4 bases, 10 bases remained unmatched. Germline assignment: CDR1 SGHDT and CDR2 YYEEEE. This CDR3 is 15 amino acids long. The CDR3 spells CASSPGTEGFYGYTF. The DNA of the CDR3 is TGTGCCAGCAGCCCGGGGACAGAAGGCTTCTATGGCTACACCTTC. The variable domain in full, with the rest retrieved from reference TRBV5-6 and TRBJ1-2, is DAGVTQSPTHLIKTRGQQVTLRCSPKSGHDTVSWYQQALGQGPQFIFQYYEEEERQRGNFPDRFSGHQFPNYSSELNVNALLLGDSALYLCASSPGTEGFYGYTFGSGTRLTVV.

CDR3: CASTMQGQGFYEQYF. CDR3 bases: TGTGCCAGCACCATGCAAGGACAGGGTTTCTACGAGCAGTACTTC. The V and J genes are TRBV3-1 and TRBJ2-7; 8 bases fit TRBD1. Germline V lookup: CDR1 LGHDT, CDR2 YNNKEL (reference sequence). The CDR3 totals 15 residues. With V trimmed by 7 bases and J by 3 bases, 11 bases remained unmatched.

The chain carries TRBV12-3 or TRBV12-4 and TRBJ1-4; tentative D call: TRBD1 (5 bases). The CDR3 spans 18 residues. Trimming removed 1 base from V and 7 bases from J, with 22 bases in between. The DNA of the CDR3 is TGTGCCAGCAGTTTAGGATTGGATTGGGGACTGGCTAGTGAAAAACTGTTTTTT. Protein sequence: CASSLGLDWGLASEKLFF.

In nucleotides, the CDR3 is TGTGCCATCAGCAGACAGGGGGAAGGCCAAGAGACCCAGTACTTC. Protein sequence: CAISRQGEGQETQYF. The chain joins TRBV10-3 to TRBJ2-5; 9 bases agree with TRBD1. The V segment lost 6 bases and the J segment 1 base; nucleotides outside the gene matches: 6. This CDR3 region has 15 residues. Germline V lookup: CDR1 ENHRY, CDR2 SYGVKD.

CDR3 amino acids: CASSQEGSINTGELFF. The CDR3 DNA reads as TGTGCCAGCAGCCAAGAGGGCTCTATAAACACCGGGGAGCTGTTTTTT. The chain recombines TRBV14 with TRBJ2-2, with D hard to call. Trimming pared 0 bases from V and 2 bases from J, leaving 10 bases between. The germline V gene encodes CDR1 SGHDN and CDR2 FVKESK. The CDR3 runs to 16 residues.

This rearrangement joins TRBV5-1 to TRBJ2-6; D is unclear. Trimming took off 1 base at V and 0 bases at J, with 8 bases between the two ends. Germline V gene sequence: CDR1 SGHRS, CDR2 YFSETQ. CDR3 length: 16 amino acids. The CDR3 bases are TGCGCCAGCAGCTTGTTTACCCACTCTGGGGCCAACGTCCTGACTTTC. This codes for CASSLFTHSGANVLTF.

CDR3 loop: CSVIVHPNTGELFF. In DNA form, the CDR3 reads TGCAGCGTGATCGTACACCCGAACACCGGGGAGCTGTTTTTT. V and J are TRBV29-1 and TRBJ2-2; D not resolved. The V gene lost 6 bases and the J gene lost 0 bases, with 11 bases spanning the gap. In germline, CDR1 is SQVTM, CDR2 ANQGSEA. The CDR3 consists of 14 residues.

The chain recombines TRBV5-1 with TRBJ2-5, with no clear D. The germline gives CDR1 SGHRS, CDR2 YFSETQ. CDR3 length: 14 residues. V was cut by 0 bases and J by 1 base, with 7 bases left in between. The chain's CDR3 is CASSLAASQETQYF. As DNA, the CDR3 is TGCGCCAGCAGCTTGGCCGCTAGCCAAGAGACCCAGTACTTC.

This sequence joins TRBV20-1 and TRBJ2-1; 13 bases are a match to TRBD2. Germline V lookup: CDR1 DFQATT, CDR2 SNEGSKA (reference sequence). The CDR3 covers 14 residues. Trimming removed 5 bases from V and 7 bases from J; junction bases left unmatched: 5. The CDR3 region has the DNA TGCAGTGCTCGGACTAGCGGGAGCCGAAATGAGCAGTTCTTC. Amino acid sequence: CSARTSGSRNEQFF.

The rearrangement links TRBV7-3 to TRBJ2-1; 7 bases match TRBD1. The ends lost 0 bases at V and 13 bases at J; junction bases unmatched: 12. This CDR3 has 15 residues. CDR1 is SGHTA, CDR2 FQGTGA, per germline. The CDR3 DNA is TGTGCCAGCAGCTTAACCAGGACAGGCTCCTTGTTTCAGTTCTTC. This sequence encodes CASSLTRTGSLFQFF. Variable domain in full (rest from reference TRBV7-3 and TRBJ2-1): GAGVSQTPSNKVTEKGKYVELRCDPISGHTALYWYRQSLGQGPEFLIYFQGTGAADDSGLPNDRFFAVRPEGSVSTLKIQRTERGDSAVYLCASSLTRTGSLFQFFGPGTRLTVL.

V usage is TRBV28 and J usage is TRBJ2-1; 9 nucleotides line up with TRBD1. Germline V gene sequence: CDR1 MDHEN, CDR2 SYDVKM. CDR3 size: 14 residues. J lost 8 bases, V lost 2 bases, and 4 bases had no gene match. The CDR3 loop is CASSLGTGIYEQFF. DNA of the CDR3: TGTGCCAGCAGTTTAGGGACAGGGATCTATGAGCAGTTCTTC.

The gene calls are TRBV6-1 and TRBJ2-7; 7 bases are shared with TRBD1. The CDR3 extends over 13 amino acids. V lost 7 bases and J lost 6; bases outside the gene matches: 9. Germline CDR1 is MNHNS and CDR2 is SASEGT. CDR3 sequence reads: CASTSSGGREQYF. In nucleotides, the CDR3 is TGTGCCAGCACCTCTTCAGGGGGTCGCGAGCAGTACTTC.

The chain has TRBV10-3 and TRBJ2-1; TRBD1 agrees at 7 bases. CDR1 is ENHRY, CDR2 SYGVKD, per germline. V trimming: 6 bases; J trimming: 11 bases; junction bases outside the gene matches: 7. This CDR3 has 12 residues. The CDR3 DNA follows: TGTGCCATCAGCGCACCGGGACAGCAGCAGTTCTTC. Translation gives CAISAPGQQQFF.